This TCR beta chain appears in the sequencing data of a study of T-cell reconstitution after alpha-beta-depleted transplantation in children. For TCRbeta, the library was prepared with unique molecular identifiers. One entry per CDR3 protein results from TCRdb running MiXCR on the PCR reads. Among about a million distinct CDR3 sequences, roughly 31% were seen once, and the ten largest hold more than 25%. V lost 8 bases and J 6 bases, leaving 13 bases between the germline ends. The CDR3 contains 13 residues. Germline lookup yields CDR1 LNHNV and CDR2 YYDKDF (reference sequence). This clonotype turned up a few times. The antigen is unknown. Study-level points and caveats: Expanded clones from the graft, numbering several hundred, reportedly supplied alpha-beta T cells about two months after transplant. One year after transplant, T-cell counts and diversity came mostly from newly produced T cells.

V usage is TRBV15 and J usage is TRBJ2-2, with no clear D. This clonotype originated in a boy under two years old who had a stem cell transplant for SCID, so the T cells may come from the graft donor. The starting material was PBMCs, mostly from graft donor cells, obtained 360 days after TCRalphabeta/CD19-depleted stem cell transplant. The CDR3 loop is CATAPTLAGELFF. The CDR3 region has the DNA TGTGCCACCGCGCCCACCCTTGCCGGGGAGCTGTTTTTT.